Described below is a single TCR beta chain sequence and its context. The sample has other DNA sequences that encode this CDR3 too. TCRdb's copy holds only in-frame clones and misses some; the assay was immunoSEQ multiplex PCR. The sample records roughly 380,000 clones, roughly 87% being singletons. Seattle cases were enrolled at active infection and followed longitudinally. The sample is drawn from a study of blood T cell repertoires in COVID-19. Turning to the study itself: Samples taken during acute and convalescent COVID-19 were collected in the United States, Italy and Spain. T cells, B-cell-depleted T cells, or PBMCs provided the cDNA or gDNA that served as material.

Germline-derived CDR1 and CDR2 are SGHRS and YFSETQ. Trimming cost V 2 bases and J 2 bases, with 8 bases left between them. The CDR3 sequence is 14 residues long. What was sequenced was peripheral blood. The chain recombines TRBV5-1 with TRBJ1-3, with no clear D. This sequence was found in a woman aged 55-75 years with COVID-19, enrolled during active disease. As DNA, the CDR3 is TGCGCCAGCAGCTTAGGCGGGGCTGGAAACACCATATATTTT. This encodes CASSLGGAGNTIYF.